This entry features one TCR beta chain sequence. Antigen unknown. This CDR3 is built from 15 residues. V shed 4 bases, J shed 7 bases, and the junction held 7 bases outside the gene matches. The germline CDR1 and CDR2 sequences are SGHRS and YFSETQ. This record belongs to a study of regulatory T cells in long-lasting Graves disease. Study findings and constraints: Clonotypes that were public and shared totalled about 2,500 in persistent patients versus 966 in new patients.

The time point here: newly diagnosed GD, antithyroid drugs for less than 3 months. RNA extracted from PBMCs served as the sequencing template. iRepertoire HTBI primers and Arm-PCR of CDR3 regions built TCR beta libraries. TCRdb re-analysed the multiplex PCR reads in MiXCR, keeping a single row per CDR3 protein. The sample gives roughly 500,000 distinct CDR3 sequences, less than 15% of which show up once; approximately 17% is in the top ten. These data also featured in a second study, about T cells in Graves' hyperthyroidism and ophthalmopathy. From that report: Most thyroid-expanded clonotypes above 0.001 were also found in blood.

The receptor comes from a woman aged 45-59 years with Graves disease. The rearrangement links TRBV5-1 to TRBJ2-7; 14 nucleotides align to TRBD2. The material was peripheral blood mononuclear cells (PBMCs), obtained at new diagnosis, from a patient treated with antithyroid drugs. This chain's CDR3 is CASSMTSGRAGEQYF. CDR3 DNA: TGCGCCAGCAGCATGACTAGCGGGAGGGCCGGGGAGCAGTACTTC. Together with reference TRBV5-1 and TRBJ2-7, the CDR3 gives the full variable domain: KAGVTQTPRYLIKTRGQQVTLSCSPISGHRSVSWYQQTPGQGLQFLFEYFSETQRNKGNFPGRFSGRQFSNSRSEMNVSTLELGDSALYLCASSMTSGRAGEQYFGPGTRLTVT.